This T cell receptor (beta chain) was profiled in a study of CD8 T cells in ankylosing spondylitis. Study observations and caveats: In ankylosing spondylitis blood, a motif of roughly 8 highly homologous TCR beta variants appeared characteristic.

TCRdb fed the 5' RACE reads into MiXCR, producing one record per CDR3 protein. Here the sample spans around 770,000 distinct CDR3 sequences, about 20% being singletons. Germline-derived CDR1 and CDR2 are SEHNR and FQNEAQ (reference sequence). The CDR3 consists of 15 residues. Trimming removed 5 bases from V and 6 bases from J, with 16 bases in between. In this sample, this clonotype turned up a few times. The antigen remains unidentified. This receptor was obtained from a male donor with ankylosing spondylitis. The V call is TRBV7-9, the J call TRBJ2-2; D is possibly TRBD1 or TRBD2 (6 bases each). Sequenced sample: blood, either unsorted or a sorted T cell fraction (not recorded which). CDR3 DNA sequence: TGTGCCAGCAGCCCTCGGGGGCCTGGGGCCGGGGAGCTGTTTTTT. Translation: CASSPRGPGAGELFF.